This is a list of T cell receptor beta chains from one sample in a study of CD8+CD57+ T cells in acquired aplastic anemia. One entry per CDR3 protein, called by TCRdb with MiXCR from the reads. Altogether fewer than 250,000 distinct CDR3 sequences are present, approximately 50% being singletons, with the ten largest covering approximately 16%. Sequenced sample: sorted CD4+, CD8+, or CD8+CD57+ T cells (not recorded which) from PBMCs. These receptor sequences come from a human donor in good health, serving as a control. Both conserved end residues are part of each CDR3. Each record gives: CDR3 DNA, CDR3 protein, clone size, J gene, D gene, V gene. The D gene is left open where the match is weak. A clone size is listed for some rows: how often the clone was seen (once, few, many), or a class if it is expanded.

TGTGCCATCAGTGCCACCCGGAGCACTGAAGCTTTCTTT	CAISATRSTEAFF	many	TRBJ1-1	NA	TRBV10-3
TGCAGTGCTACCTCCGGGACAGGGATGAGTGAGCAGTACTTC	CSATSGTGMSEQYF	NA	TRBJ2-7	TRBD1	TRBV20-1
TGTGCCAGCAGTTACTCGAGGGGGGGCCTCTATAATTCACCCCTCCACTTT	CASSYSRGGLYNSPLHF	many	TRBJ1-6	NA	TRBV6-2/TRBV6-3
TGTGCCAGCAGCTTAGGGGCCAGCGACAGCTCCTACGAGCAGTACTTC	CASSLGASDSSYEQYF	NA	TRBJ2-7	NA	TRBV7-2
TGTGCCAGCAGCTTTGGGACAGTGAGGGATTCACCCCTCCACTTT	CASSFGTVRDSPLHF	many	TRBJ1-6	TRBD1	TRBV7-2
TGTGCCAGTTCCGGGACAGGCCATAATTCACCCCTCCACTTT	CASSGTGHNSPLHF	few	TRBJ1-6	TRBD1	TRBV5-8
TGCGCCAGCAGCCTCTCTGGCCCGAACACCGGGGAGCTGTTTTTT	CASSLSGPNTGELFF	NA	TRBJ2-2	NA	TRBV4-3
TGTGCCAGTAGTACCAGGGTATACAATGAGCAGTTCTTC	CASSTRVYNEQFF	NA	TRBJ2-1	NA	TRBV19
TGTGCCAGCAGCTTCAGGACAGGGAGGAACGAGCAGTACTTC	CASSFRTGRNEQYF	many	TRBJ2-7	TRBD1	TRBV7-9
TGTGCCAGCAGCGAATCTAAGGGGGGGAGCTCCTACGAGCAGTACTTC	CASSESKGGSSYEQYF	once	TRBJ2-7	NA	TRBV10-3
TGTGCCAGCAGCGATTTGGGGACAGATCAAGAGACCCAGTACTTC	CASSDLGTDQETQYF	NA	TRBJ2-5	TRBD1	TRBV9
TGTGCCAGCAGCTTAGGGGTAAACACCGGGGAGCTGTTTTTT	CASSLGVNTGELFF	NA	TRBJ2-2	NA	TRBV7-2
TGTGCCAGCAGCCCCTTCAGGGGTTGGGAGACCCAGTACTTC	CASSPFRGWETQYF	NA	TRBJ2-5	NA	TRBV9
TGCAGTGCTAGAGTGGGACAGGGGTACGAGCAGTACTTC	CSARVGQGYEQYF	few	TRBJ2-7	TRBD1	TRBV20-1
TGCAGTGGCTCGGAGTACACAGATACGCAGTATTTT	CSGSEYTDTQYF	once	TRBJ2-3	NA	TRBV20-1
TGCAGTGCTAGTGACTCCGGGACAGGGGTCTCCTGCGAGCAGTACTTC	CSASDSGTGVSCEQYF	NA	TRBJ2-7	TRBD1	TRBV20-1
TGCAGCGCTGGGACTAGCGGGGGCATAGATACGCAGTATTTT	CSAGTSGGIDTQYF	NA	TRBJ2-3	TRBD2	TRBV29-1
TGTGCCAACAGTTATGGAGGACTAGCCACAGATACGCAGTATTTT	CANSYGGLATDTQYF	many	TRBJ2-3	TRBD2	TRBV6-2/TRBV6-3
TGCAGTGCTAGAGACTCCCGGGGGGCGGCCTACGAGCAGTACTTC	CSARDSRGAAYEQYF	many	TRBJ2-7	NA	TRBV20-1
TGTGCCAGCAGCGTGGAGGCAACTAATGAAAAACTGTTTTTT	CASSVEATNEKLFF	NA	TRBJ1-4	NA	TRBV9
TGTGCCACCAGCAGAGATAGGGCCGCAAATGAAAAACTGTTTTTT	CATSRDRAANEKLFF	many	TRBJ1-4	NA	TRBV15
TGTGCCAGCAGCTTTCACAAGAACACTGAAGCTTTCTTT	CASSFHKNTEAFF	NA	TRBJ1-1	NA	TRBV7-3
TGCAGCGTTGAAGTTCGGACGGATGCTTGGGGTGAGCAGTACTTC	CSVEVRTDAWGEQYF	NA	TRBJ2-7	NA	TRBV29-1
TGTGCCAGCAGTTCCTGGCCTAATCAGCCCCAGCATTTT	CASSSWPNQPQHF	once	TRBJ1-5	NA	TRBV5-6
TGTGCCAGCAGCTTAGTAACCTCGTCGGGGACCCAGTACTTC	CASSLVTSSGTQYF	NA	TRBJ2-5	NA	TRBV11-2
TGTGCCAGCAGTTACATCCGACAGTCATCAACTAATGAAAAACTGTTTTTT	CASSYIRQSSTNEKLFF	many	TRBJ1-4	NA	TRBV6-2/TRBV6-3
TGTGCCAGCAGTGAAACAGGGCGAAGCACAGATACGCAGTATTTT	CASSETGRSTDTQYF	many	TRBJ2-3	NA	TRBV25-1
TGTGCCAGTAGTAATCCTGACAGGGCTAGCAATCAGCCCCAGCATTTT	CASSNPDRASNQPQHF	many	TRBJ1-5	TRBD1	TRBV19
TGTGCCAGCAGTTTTACCAGGGGCCCCCTCCAAGAGACCCAGTACTTC	CASSFTRGPLQETQYF	many	TRBJ2-5	NA	TRBV27
TGTGCTAGTGGTTTGCACAGGGAGAACACTGAAGCTTTCTTT	CASGLHRENTEAFF	many	TRBJ1-1	NA	TRBV12-5
TGTGCCAGCAGCATGCGGACAGGGGGCATTTCGGCTCAGCCCCAGCATTTT	CASSMRTGGISAQPQHF	NA	TRBJ1-5	TRBD1	TRBV6-1
TGTGCCAGCAGCTTTCTGGCTAGGCGCACAGATACGCAGTATTTT	CASSFLARRTDTQYF	NA	TRBJ2-3	NA	TRBV15
TGCGCCAGCAGTGACCAAGCGGGGGCCCATTCCACAGATACGCAGTATTTT	CASSDQAGAHSTDTQYF	once	TRBJ2-3	TRBD2	TRBV10-2
TGTGCCAGCAGATCAAGTACAGGGGATGGGGATCAGCCCCAGCATTTT	CASRSSTGDGDQPQHF	few	TRBJ1-5	TRBD1	TRBV25-1
TGTGCCAGCAGTGATTTGGATACGCAGTATTTT	CASSDLDTQYF	many	TRBJ2-3	NA	TRBV12-3/TRBV12-4
TGTGCCATCAACCGGGGGGGCAGGACAGGGGATAATCAGCCCCAGCATTTT	CAINRGGRTGDNQPQHF	NA	TRBJ1-5	TRBD1	TRBV10-3